This note documents a single T cell receptor beta chain sequence. Its specificity is unknown. Between the trimmed V and J ends, which lost 4 bases and 5 bases, there was a span of 9 bases. This CDR3 comprises 13 residues. The germline CDR1 and CDR2 sequences are SGHRS and YFSETQ. These data originate in a study of PD-L1 blockade in urothelial cancer. On the study more broadly: Of prior chemotherapy regimens, patients had received between 0 and 3. Blood analysis occurred 3 weeks (second dose) and 6 weeks after treatment start. General observations from the study: Clones that were tumor-associated expanded more in the blood of durable-benefit patients at 3 weeks.

Time point given: pretreatment peripheral blood. Locally advanced or metastatic urothelial carcinoma affected the patients. TCRdb's copy holds only in-frame clones and misses some; the assay was immunoSEQ multiplex PCR. The sample lists 130,000 or so clones, roughly 84% occurring once. The specimen was PBMCs, collected around atezolizumab (anti-PD-L1) treatment. The clonotype was recovered from a man in his forties or fifties with urothelial cancer. V and J are TRBV5-1 and TRBJ1-4, with D tentatively TRBD1 (5 bases). The CDR3 sequence: CASSPGHNEKLFF. CDR3 bases: TGCGCCAGCAGCCCTGGACACAATGAAAAACTGTTTTTT.